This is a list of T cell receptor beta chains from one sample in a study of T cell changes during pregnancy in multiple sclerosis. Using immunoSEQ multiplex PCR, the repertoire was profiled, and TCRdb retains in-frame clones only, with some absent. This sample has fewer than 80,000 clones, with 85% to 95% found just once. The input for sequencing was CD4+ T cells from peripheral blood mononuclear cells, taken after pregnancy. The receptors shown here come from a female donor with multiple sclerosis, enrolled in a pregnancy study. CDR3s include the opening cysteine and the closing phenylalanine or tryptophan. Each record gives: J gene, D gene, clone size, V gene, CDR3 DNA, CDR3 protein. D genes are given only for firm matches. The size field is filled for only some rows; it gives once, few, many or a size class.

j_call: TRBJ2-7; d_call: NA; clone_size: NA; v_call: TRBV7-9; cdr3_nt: TGTGCCAGCAGCTTAGGGGGATGGGAGCGGCTACCTACCTACGAGCAGTACTTC; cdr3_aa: CASSLGGWERLPTYEQYF
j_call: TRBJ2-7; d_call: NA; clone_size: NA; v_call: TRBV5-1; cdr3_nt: TGCGCCAGCAGCTTAGGAGATTACGAGCAGTACTTC; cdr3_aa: CASSLGDYEQYF
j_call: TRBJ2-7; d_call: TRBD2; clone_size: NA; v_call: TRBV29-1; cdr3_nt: TGCAGCGTTGGGGAAGCGGGAGGAAGAGAGCAGTACTTC; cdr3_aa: CSVGEAGGREQYF
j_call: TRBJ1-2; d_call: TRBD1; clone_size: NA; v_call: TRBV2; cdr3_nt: TGTGCCAGCATCCCACAGGGGTACTATGGCTACACCTTC; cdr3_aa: CASIPQGYYGYTF
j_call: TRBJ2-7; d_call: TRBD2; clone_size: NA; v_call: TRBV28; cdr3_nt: TGTGCCAGCAGTTTCGCGGGGGGCCTCTACGAGCAGTACTTC; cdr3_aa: CASSFAGGLYEQYF
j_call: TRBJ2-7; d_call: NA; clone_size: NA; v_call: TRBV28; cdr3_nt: TGTGCCAGCAGTTTGGAGGGGACCACCTACGAGCAGTACTTC; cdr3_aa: CASSLEGTTYEQYF
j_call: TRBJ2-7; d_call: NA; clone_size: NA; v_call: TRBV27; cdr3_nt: TGTGCCAGCTTCCCCCCCCGGGGAGTCTACGAGCAGTACTTC; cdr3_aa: CASFPPRGVYEQYF
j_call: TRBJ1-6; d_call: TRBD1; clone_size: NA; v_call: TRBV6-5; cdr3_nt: TGTGCCAGCAGTACTACAGGGGGCCCTAATTCACCCCTCCACTTT; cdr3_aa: CASSTTGGPNSPLHF
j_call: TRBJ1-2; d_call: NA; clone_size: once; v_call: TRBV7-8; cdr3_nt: TGTGCCAGCAGCTTCGGACATAACTATGGCTACACCTTC; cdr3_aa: CASSFGHNYGYTF
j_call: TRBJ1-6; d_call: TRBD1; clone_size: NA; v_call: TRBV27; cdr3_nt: TGTGCCAGCAGTTTAGGGGGACAGGGGGGATATTCACCCCTCCACTTT; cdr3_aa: CASSLGGQGGYSPLHF
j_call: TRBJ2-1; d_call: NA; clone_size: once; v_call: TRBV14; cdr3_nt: TGTGCCAGCAGCCAAGTAAGGGGTAGCACTGAGCAGTTCTTC; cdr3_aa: CASSQVRGSTEQFF
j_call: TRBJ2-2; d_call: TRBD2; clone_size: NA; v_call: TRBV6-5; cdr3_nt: TGTGCCCACAGGCTAGCGGGAGACACCGGGGAGCTGTTTTTT; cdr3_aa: CAHRLAGDTGELFF
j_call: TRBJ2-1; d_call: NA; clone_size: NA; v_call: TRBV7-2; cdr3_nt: TGTGCCAGCAGCTTAGGGGCAAGCAATGAGCAGTTCTTC; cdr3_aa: CASSLGASNEQFF
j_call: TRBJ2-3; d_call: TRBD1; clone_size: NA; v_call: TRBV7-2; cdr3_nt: TGTGCCAGCAGCTTAACCGGGACAGCTAGCACAGATACGCAGTATTTT; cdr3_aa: CASSLTGTASTDTQYF
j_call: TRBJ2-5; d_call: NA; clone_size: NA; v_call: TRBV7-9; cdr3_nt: TGTGCCAGCTCTACCCGAGAAACCCAGTACTTC; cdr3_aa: CASSTRETQYF
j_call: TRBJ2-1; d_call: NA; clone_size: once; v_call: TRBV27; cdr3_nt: TGTGCCAGCCGGGGCCAACTAGGACCCCTCGGGGGGCAGTTCTTC; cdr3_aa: CASRGQLGPLGGQFF
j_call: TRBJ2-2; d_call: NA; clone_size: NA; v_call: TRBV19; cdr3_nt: TGTGCCAGTCGGGGCACCGGGGAGCTGTTTTTT; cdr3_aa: CASRGTGELFF
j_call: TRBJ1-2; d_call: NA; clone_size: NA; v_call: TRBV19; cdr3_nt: TGTGCCAGTAGGGGGAAGGGACTGGAGAATGGCTACACCTTC; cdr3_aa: CASRGKGLENGYTF
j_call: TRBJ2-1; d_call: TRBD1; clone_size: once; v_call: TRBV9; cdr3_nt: TGTGCCAGCAGCGAACAACAGGGGGGTCGAGGGAATGAGCAGTTCTTC; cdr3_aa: CASSEQQGGRGNEQFF
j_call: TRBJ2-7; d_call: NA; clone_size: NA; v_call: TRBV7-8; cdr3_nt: TGTGCCAGCAGCTTAAGGGGCCCTACCCGACGTTACGAGCAGTACTTC; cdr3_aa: CASSLRGPTRRYEQYF
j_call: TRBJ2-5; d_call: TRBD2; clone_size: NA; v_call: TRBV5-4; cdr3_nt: TGTGCCAGCAGCATTGGAGCGGGGATCCAAGAGACCCAGTACTTC; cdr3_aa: CASSIGAGIQETQYF
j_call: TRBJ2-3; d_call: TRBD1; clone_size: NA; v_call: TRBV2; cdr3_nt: TGTGCCAGCATCTTGGACAGGGGAGGCACAGATACGCAGTATTTT; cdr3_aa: CASILDRGGTDTQYF
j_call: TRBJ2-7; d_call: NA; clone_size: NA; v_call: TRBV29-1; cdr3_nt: TGCAGCGTTGGAGGTCGGGTGGGGGGCGAGCAGTACTTC; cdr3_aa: CSVGGRVGGEQYF
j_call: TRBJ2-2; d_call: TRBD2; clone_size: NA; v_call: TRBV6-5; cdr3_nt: TGTGCCAGCAGCCGACTAGCGGGAGAAACCGGGGAGCTGTTTTTT; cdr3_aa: CASSRLAGETGELFF
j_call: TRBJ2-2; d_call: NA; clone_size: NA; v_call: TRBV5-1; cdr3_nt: TGCGCCAGCAGCTTGAAATCTAGCGACACCGGGGAGCTGTTTTTT; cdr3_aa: CASSLKSSDTGELFF
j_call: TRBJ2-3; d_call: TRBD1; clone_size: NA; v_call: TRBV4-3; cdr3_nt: TGCGCCAGCAGCCAAGATGTTGGGGCAGGGGGCGTCACAGATACGCAGTATTTT; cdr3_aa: CASSQDVGAGGVTDTQYF
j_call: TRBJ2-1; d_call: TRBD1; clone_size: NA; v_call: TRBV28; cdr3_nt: TGTGCCAGCAGTACACAGGACAGGGGTATCAATGAGCAGTTCTTC; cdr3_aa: CASSTQDRGINEQFF
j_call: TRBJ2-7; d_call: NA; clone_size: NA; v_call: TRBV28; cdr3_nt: TGTGCCAGCAGTCTAAGTTTCGGCGAGCAGTACTTC; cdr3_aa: CASSLSFGEQYF
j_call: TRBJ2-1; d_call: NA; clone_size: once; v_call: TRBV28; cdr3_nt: TGTGCCAGCAGTATCAACAATGAGCAGTTCTTC; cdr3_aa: CASSINNEQFF